This is a list of T cell receptor beta chains from one sample in a study of patients and donors after allogeneic stem cell transplantation. TCRdb reprocessed the RT-PCR reads with MiXCR, giving one entry per CDR3 protein. Of fewer than 500,000 distinct CDR3 sequences detected, 15% to 20% appear once; the ten largest clones hold less than 8.5%. Sequenced input: blood, either unsorted or a sorted T cell fraction (not recorded which). Every receptor here comes from a human donor who was either an allogeneic HSCT recipient or a stem cell or donor lymphocyte infusion donor (not recorded which). It is not recorded whose cells these are; they may come from a transplant donor. The CDR3 runs from the conserved cysteine through the conserved F or W. The order of the fields is V gene, J gene, clone size, D gene, CDR3 protein, CDR3 DNA. A D gene is named only where the DNA matches it firmly. Part of the rows lack a size; the others show once, few, many or a class for expanded clones.

TRBV29-1	TRBJ2-2	few	NA	CSARRDPTRGELFF	TGCAGCGCTCGCCGGGATCCCACTAGAGGGGAGCTGTTTTTT
TRBV6-1	TRBJ1-1	NA	TRBD1	CASTVLTSRQGRKNTEAFF	TGTGCCAGCACCGTTTTAACCAGCAGACAGGGAAGGAAGAACACTGAAGCTTTCTTT
TRBV5-1	TRBJ2-5	few	NA	CASSLRAGETQYF	TGCGCCAGCAGCTTGAGGGCGGGAGAGACCCAGTACTTC
TRBV7-9	TRBJ2-2	few	NA	CASSGYPGAPNTGELFF	TGTGCCAGCAGCGGGTACCCCGGGGCACCGAACACCGGGGAGCTGTTTTTT
TRBV4-1	TRBJ2-1	NA	TRBD2	CASSQPLAGGPYEQFF	TGCGCCAGCAGCCAGCCTCTAGCGGGAGGGCCTTACGAGCAGTTCTTC
TRBV12-3/TRBV12-4	TRBJ2-3	many	TRBD2	CASRFSGGGPDTQYF	TGTGCCAGCAGGTTTAGCGGGGGGGGGCCAGATACGCAGTATTTT
TRBV28	TRBJ2-7	NA	NA	CASSLSDFEQYF	TGTGCCAGCAGTTTGTCAGATTTCGAGCAGTACTTC
TRBV6-1	TRBJ1-1	NA	NA	CASSESTSPYTEAFF	TGTGCCAGCAGTGAATCTACCTCCCCATACACTGAAGCTTTCTTT
TRBV30	TRBJ2-7	few	NA	CAWSVLPGPYEQYF	TGTGCCTGGAGTGTGCTCCCGGGCCCCTACGAGCAGTACTTC
TRBV7-9	TRBJ2-3	many	NA	CASSPVTGGGTDTQYF	TGTGCCAGCAGCCCGGTAACAGGAGGGGGCACAGATACGCAGTATTTT
TRBV20-1	TRBJ1-1	few	NA	CSARTPSGPAEAFF	TGCAGTGCTAGAACCCCCTCAGGGCCGGCTGAAGCTTTCTTT
TRBV27	TRBJ2-3	NA	NA	CASSLRGSGQYF	TGTGCCAGCAGTTTAAGAGGGAGCGGGCAGTATTTT
TRBV24-1	TRBJ1-5	few	TRBD1	CATSRSDRGGSNQPQHF	TGTGCCACCAGCCGCTCCGACAGGGGCGGTAGCAATCAGCCCCAGCATTTT
TRBV5-6	TRBJ1-2	NA	TRBD1	CASSVQGAPHGYTF	TGTGCCAGCAGCGTACAGGGGGCCCCCCATGGCTACACCTTC
TRBV15	TRBJ2-7	NA	NA	CATSRDSLGEQYF	TGTGCCACCAGCAGAGATAGTTTGGGGGAGCAGTACTTC
TRBV4-3	TRBJ1-6	many	TRBD1	CASSQGQGIDSPLHF	TGCGCCAGCAGCCAAGGACAGGGGATTGATTCACCCCTCCACTTT
TRBV7-2	TRBJ2-1	many	NA	CASSPGTGYNEQFF	TGTGCCAGCAGCCCCGGGACGGGTTACAATGAGCAGTTCTTC
TRBV20-1	TRBJ1-5	few	TRBD1	CSARGQGGSNQPQHF	TGCAGTGCTAGAGGACAGGGGGGCAGCAATCAGCCCCAGCATTTT
TRBV2	TRBJ1-1	NA	NA	CASSYRLRNTEAFF	TGTGCCAGCAGTTATAGACTCAGAAACACTGAAGCTTTCTTT
TRBV18	TRBJ1-5	many	NA	CASSLTRDSNQPQHF	TGTGCCAGCTCACTGACCCGGGATAGCAATCAGCCCCAGCATTTT
TRBV10-3	TRBJ1-5	once	NA	CAISEERGGGNQPQHF	TGTGCCATCAGTGAGGAGAGAGGGGGTGGCAATCAGCCCCAGCATTTT
TRBV4-1	TRBJ2-1	NA	NA	CASSQGTTLSYNEQFF	TGCGCCAGCAGCCAAGGAACTACCTTATCCTACAATGAGCAGTTCTTC
TRBV24-1	TRBJ2-5	few	NA	CATSDIGGGKTQYF	TGTGCCACCAGTGACATAGGGGGGGGCAAGACCCAGTACTTC
TRBV14	TRBJ1-1	few	NA	CASSHGTEAFF	TGTGCCAGCAGCCATGGCACTGAAGCTTTCTTT
TRBV4-2	TRBJ2-1	many	TRBD1	CASSQFTLRDRDYNEQFF	TGTGCCAGCAGCCAATTTACCCTCCGGGACAGGGACTACAATGAGCAGTTCTTC
TRBV5-1	TRBJ1-1	NA	NA	CASTREGGSTEAFF	TGCGCCAGCACCCGGGAGGGAGGTAGCACTGAAGCTTTCTTT
TRBV5-1	TRBJ1-1	NA	NA	CASSPGAGPMNTEAFF	TGCGCCAGCAGCCCGGGAGCGGGACCGATGAACACTGAAGCTTTCTTT
TRBV5-1	TRBJ1-2	many	TRBD1	CASSFPDRGGYGYTF	TGCGCCAGCAGCTTCCCGGACAGGGGGGGCTATGGCTACACCTTC
TRBV5-1	TRBJ2-2	few	NA	CASSWTGTENTGELFF	TGCGCCAGCAGCTGGACCGGGACGGAGAACACCGGGGAGCTGTTTTTT
TRBV12-3/TRBV12-4	TRBJ2-7	few	NA	CASSLGTALPYEQYF	TGTGCCAGCAGCCTCGGGACGGCCTTGCCCTACGAGCAGTACTTC
TRBV18	TRBJ1-1	NA	NA	CASSRNGPLNTEAFF	TGTGCCAGCTCGAGAAACGGGCCCCTGAACACTGAAGCTTTCTTT
TRBV6-1	TRBJ1-5	NA	NA	CASRRDNSNQPQHF	TGTGCCAGCAGGAGGGACAATAGCAATCAGCCCCAGCATTTT
TRBV5-4	TRBJ2-6	NA	TRBD1	CASSSRTGESGANVLTF	TGTGCCAGCAGCTCTAGGACAGGGGAATCTGGGGCCAACGTCCTGACTTTC
TRBV7-8	TRBJ2-1	few	TRBD1	CASSQRGHNEQFF	TGTGCCAGCAGCCAGAGGGGGCACAATGAGCAGTTCTTC
TRBV6-1	TRBJ1-2	many	NA	CASRTPGGNYGYTF	TGTGCCAGCAGAACCCCCGGGGGTAACTATGGCTACACCTTC
TRBV29-1	TRBJ1-2	NA	TRBD1	CSDDAGQGPYGYTF	TGCAGCGACGACGCCGGACAGGGGCCCTATGGCTACACCTTC
TRBV3-1	TRBJ1-1	few	NA	CASSQVGYTEAFF	TGTGCCAGCAGCCAAGTCGGTTACACTGAAGCTTTCTTT
TRBV5-1	TRBJ2-7	NA	NA	CASSSSMTPLEQYF	TGCGCCAGCAGCTCCTCAATGACTCCTTTGGAGCAGTACTTC
TRBV4-1	TRBJ2-5	many	NA	CASSRTGLGTQYF	TGCGCCAGCAGCCGAACAGGATTGGGGACCCAGTACTTC
TRBV5-6	TRBJ2-1	many	NA	CASSLLRGVQNEQFF	TGTGCCAGCAGCTTGCTTCGGGGAGTACAGAATGAGCAGTTCTTC
TRBV5-6	TRBJ1-2	NA	NA	CASSLESGINYGYTF	TGTGCCAGCAGCTTAGAGTCAGGGATTAACTATGGCTACACCTTC
TRBV29-1	TRBJ2-4	NA	TRBD2	CSVSGTSGKNIQYF	TGCAGCGTGTCTGGGACTAGCGGGAAAAACATTCAGTACTTC
TRBV30	TRBJ2-3	few	TRBD2	CAWSVGSGGGDTQYF	TGTGCCTGGAGTGTTGGGAGCGGGGGGGGAGATACGCAGTATTTT
TRBV3-1	TRBJ1-2	few	NA	CASSQELGPGEDYGYTF	TGTGCCAGCAGCCAAGAACTTGGACCAGGAGAGGACTATGGCTACACCTTC
TRBV12-3/TRBV12-4	TRBJ2-1	many	TRBD2	CASSLQLADSYNEQFF	TGTGCCAGCAGTCTCCAACTAGCGGACTCCTACAATGAGCAGTTCTTC
TRBV12-5	TRBJ1-2	NA	TRBD1	CASGLTRGLSYGYTF	TGTGCTAGTGGTTTGACCAGGGGGCTGAGCTATGGCTACACCTTC
TRBV6-2/TRBV6-3	TRBJ2-4	few	NA	CASGDWGREAKNIQYF	TGTGCCAGCGGGGATTGGGGGCGCGAGGCCAAAAACATTCAGTACTTC
TRBV6-1	TRBJ2-1	many	TRBD2	CASSKKGTSGKSYNEQFF	TGTGCCAGCAGTAAGAAGGGGACTAGCGGGAAGTCTTACAATGAGCAGTTCTTC